Following are 5 T cell receptor beta chains from one sample sequenced in a study of T cell responses to AZD1222 COVID-19 vaccine. The data were produced by immunoSEQ multiplex PCR, yet TCRdb's version contains in-frame clones alone and is incomplete. The sample includes over 150,000 clones, about nine tenths of them seen just once. This specimen was peripheral blood, taken on day 0 of AZD1222 vaccination. The receptors originated from an adult in good health.

In DNA, the CDR3 is TGTGCCAGTAGGACGGGGAGGGTGAACACTGAAGCTTTCTTT. This sequence encodes CASRTGRVNTEAFF. The J gene is TRBJ1-1, the V gene TRBV19; D remains unclear. Trimming left V 6 bases short and J 0 bases short, with 11 bases between. Germline-derived CDR1 and CDR2 are LNHDA and SQIVND (reference sequence). The CDR3 is made up of 14 amino acids.

V is TRBV7-9 and J is TRBJ2-7; 13 bases agree with TRBD2. Germline V CDR1 and CDR2: SEHNR, FQNEAQ (reference sequence). The J segment lost 0 bases and the V segment lost 5 bases, leaving 10 bases of the junction unmatched. The CDR3 extends over 18 amino acids. The DNA of the CDR3 is TGTGCCAGCAGCCGAGGGACTAGCGGGACCACGACCTCCTACGAGCAGTACTTC. It codes for CASSRGTSGTTTSYEQYF.

The chain is built from TRBV3-1 (or the pseudogene TRBV3-2) and TRBJ1-1; TRBD1 is a possible D gene (5 bases). Trimming shortened V by 4 bases and J by 6 bases, and 9 bases separated the two germline ends. Germline CDR1 and CDR2: LGHDT and YNNKEL (reference sequence). The CDR3 loop spans 12 amino acids. The CDR3 loop is CASSPGVSEAFF. The CDR3 nucleotides read TGTGCCAGCAGCCCGGGGGTGTCTGAAGCTTTCTTT.

This chain links TRBV9 with TRBJ2-3; tentatively, D is TRBD2 (7 bases). The CDR3 has 17 amino acids. The germline V and J ends were trimmed by 1 base and 0 bases, with 15 bases remaining between them. Germline V gene sequence: CDR1 SGDLS, CDR2 YYNGEE. CDR3 sequence reads: CASSVSLKGGSTDTQYF. CDR3 sequence (DNA): TGTGCCAGCAGCGTAAGCTTAAAGGGGGGGAGCACAGATACGCAGTATTTT.

The chain has TRBV20-1 and TRBJ2-3; 10 bases line up with TRBD2. The CDR3 loop spans 16 amino acids. V was clipped by 4 bases and J by 6 bases; unmatched bases: 13. The germline V gene encodes CDR1 DFQATT and CDR2 SNEGSKA (reference sequence). CDR3 protein: CSAIEPGLARRDTQYF. In DNA form, the CDR3 reads TGCAGTGCTATTGAGCCGGGACTAGCGAGGAGGGATACGCAGTATTTT.